This TCR beta chain was identified in a study of blood T cell repertoires in COVID-19. This clone was found a few times. The V gene's germline CDR1 is KGHSH and CDR2 LQKENI. The junction had 6 bases not matched to a gene; V was cut back by 3 bases and J by 8 bases. The CDR3 contains 14 residues. Generated by immunoSEQ multiplex PCR, the TCRdb table keeps only in-frame clones and is missing some. The table includes approximately 63,000 clones, about three quarters detected once. The TCR originated in a woman of 80 years or more with acute or convalescent COVID-19. The chain links TRBV18 to TRBJ1-4; TRBD1 agrees at 7 bases. The sample consisted of peripheral blood. In DNA, the CDR3 is TGTGCCAGCTCACCGGGGACAGCTCCCGAAAAACTGTTTTTT. Translation gives CASSPGTAPEKLFF.